This T cell receptor (beta chain) emerged from a study of blood T cell repertoires in COVID-19. Study-wide background: Acute and convalescent COVID-19 specimens originated in the United States, Italy and Spain.

Original analysis: Nucleated cell counts were estimated from reference gene primer amplification. Clones were sequenced by immunoSEQ multiplex PCR, and TCRdb holds only the in-frame ones, with some missing. The DNA gave D and trimming, while V, J and clone size come from that table. The table has some 150,000 clones, 84% seen once. CDR1 is LNHDA and CDR2 is SQIVND in the germline V gene (reference sequence). The CDR3 runs to 15 residues. Trimming took off 5 bases at V and 2 bases at J, with 15 bases between the two ends. This clonotype was obtained from a human donor in a cohort sampled during active COVID-19. The chain recombines TRBV19 with TRBJ1-1; D may be TRBD1 (6 bases). Input material: peripheral blood. The CDR3 nucleotides read TGTGCCAGTAGTGGCCCCGGGACACCAAACACTGAAGCTTTCTTT. It is translated as CASSGPGTPNTEAFF.